This T cell receptor beta chain derives from a study of cytomegalovirus exposure and HLA in healthy donors. The PCR employed 60 Vbeta primers together with 13 Jbeta primers. Generated by immunoSEQ multiplex PCR, the TCRdb table keeps only in-frame clones and is missing some. The sample carries over 85,000 clones, roughly 76% recorded once. The V end was cut by 6 bases, the J end by 8 bases, with 14 bases between. Germline CDR1 is MNHEY and CDR2 is SVGAGI. The CDR3 runs to 13 residues. V usage is TRBV6-5 and J usage is TRBJ2-1; D is perhaps TRBD2 (6 bases). The TCR was taken from a man aged 40-49 years in good health and CMV-seronegative. The specimen sequenced was PBMCs. CDR3 residues: CASSGSRGDEQFF. The CDR3 nucleotides are TGTGCCAGCAGCGGGAGTAGGGGCGATGAGCAGTTCTTC.